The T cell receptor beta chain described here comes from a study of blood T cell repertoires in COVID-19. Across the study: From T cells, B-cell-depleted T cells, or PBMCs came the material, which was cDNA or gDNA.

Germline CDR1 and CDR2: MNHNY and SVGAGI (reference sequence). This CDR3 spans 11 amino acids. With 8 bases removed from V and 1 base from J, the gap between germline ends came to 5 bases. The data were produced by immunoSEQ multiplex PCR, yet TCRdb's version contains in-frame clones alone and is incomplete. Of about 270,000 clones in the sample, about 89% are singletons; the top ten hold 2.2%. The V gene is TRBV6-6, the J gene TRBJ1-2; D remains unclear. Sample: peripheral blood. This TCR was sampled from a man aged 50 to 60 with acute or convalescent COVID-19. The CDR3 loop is CASLNNYGYTF. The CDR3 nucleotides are TGTGCCAGCCTTAATAACTATGGCTACACCTTC.